The TCR beta chain under discussion was sequenced for a study of cytomegalovirus exposure and HLA in healthy donors. Overall study results and limits: The study labeled fewer than 200 TCR beta chains cytomegalovirus-associated. A later analysis reportedly found fewer N-insertions in an Asian-associated ancestry cluster than the roughly 670-donor mean. Despite most TCR sequences being rare, some public TCRs occurred in many donors. Earlier analysis found most TCR beta V segments productive about 90% or about 30% of the time.

This CDR3 spans 14 amino acids. Germline V gene sequence: CDR1 SQVTM, CDR2 ANQGSEA. Worth noting for this clone: Its antigen is not identified.

It was with 60 Vbeta and 13 Jbeta primers that the PCR ran. Libraries were prepared by immunoSEQ multiplex PCR; TCRdb keeps only in-frame clonotypes and omits some of them. Counted here are roughly 66,000 clones, roughly 69% occurring once; the ten biggest clones make up roughly 3%. The material sequenced was PBMCs. J is TRBJ2-5 and V is TRBV29-1, with 9 bases that match TRBD2. The J call could be wrong; TRBJ2-7 is a better fit for the DNA end. The TCR comes from a woman between 50 and 59 years old in good health and CMV-seronegative. The CDR3 DNA is TGCAGCGTGGGGACTAGCAGTAGAGGTTACGAGCAGTACTTC. Translation: CSVGTSSRGYEQYF.